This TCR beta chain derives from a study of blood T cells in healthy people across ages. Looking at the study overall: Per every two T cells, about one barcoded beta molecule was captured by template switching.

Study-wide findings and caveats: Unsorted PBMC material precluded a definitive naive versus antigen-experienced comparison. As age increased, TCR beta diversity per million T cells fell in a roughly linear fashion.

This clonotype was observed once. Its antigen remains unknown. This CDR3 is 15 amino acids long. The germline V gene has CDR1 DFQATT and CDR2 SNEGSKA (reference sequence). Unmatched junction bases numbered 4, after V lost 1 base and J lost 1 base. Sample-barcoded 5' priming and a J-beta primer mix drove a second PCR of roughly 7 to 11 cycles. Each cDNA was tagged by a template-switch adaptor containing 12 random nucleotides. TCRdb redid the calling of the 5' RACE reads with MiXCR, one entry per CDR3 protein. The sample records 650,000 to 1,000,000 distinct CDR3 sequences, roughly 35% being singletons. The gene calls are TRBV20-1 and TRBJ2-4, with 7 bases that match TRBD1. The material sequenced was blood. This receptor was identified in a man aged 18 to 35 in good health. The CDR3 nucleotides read TGCAGTGCTAGAGTGACAGGGATCGCCAAAAACATTCAGTACTTC. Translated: CSARVTGIAKNIQYF.